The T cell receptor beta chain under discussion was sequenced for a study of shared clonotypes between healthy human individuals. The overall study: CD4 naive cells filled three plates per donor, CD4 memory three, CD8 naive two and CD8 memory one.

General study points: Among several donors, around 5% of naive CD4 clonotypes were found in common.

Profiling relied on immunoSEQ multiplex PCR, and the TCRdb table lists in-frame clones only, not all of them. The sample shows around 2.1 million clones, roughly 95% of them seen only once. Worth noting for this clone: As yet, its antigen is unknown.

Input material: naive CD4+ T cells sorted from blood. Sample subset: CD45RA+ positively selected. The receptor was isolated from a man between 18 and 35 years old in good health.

The CDR3 coding sequence is TGTGCCAGCAGTTCCCCCGGGACAGCGGGCCCCAATTCACCCCTCCACTTT. This sequence encodes CASSSPGTAGPNSPLHF. The gene calls are TRBV28 and TRBJ1-6; 7 bases are a match to TRBD1. The CDR3 runs 17 residues. V lost 4 bases, J lost 7 bases, and 13 bases stayed unmatched. The V gene's germline CDR1 is MDHEN and CDR2 SYDVKM.